This is a list of T cell receptor beta chains from one sample in a study of shared clonotypes between healthy human individuals. Clones were read by immunoSEQ multiplex PCR, and TCRdb kept only the in-frame ones, dropping some. This sample has roughly 2.2 million clones, with 85% to 95% found just once. Sequenced material: naive CD4+ T cells from PBMCs. The receptors originated from a young man in good health. Some clones in this sample may be carry-over from other donors' samples. Both conserved end residues are trimmed from each CDR3. Expanded clones get a size class; other rows say once, few or many, or leave the size out.

V gene,clone size,J gene,CDR3 protein
TRBV27,once,TRBJ1-2,ASSPTLNYGYT
TRBV7-3,NA,TRBJ2-7,ASSPQRDRGLEQY
TRBV28,once,TRBJ2-1,ASSYGPSGFYNEQF
TRBV6-6,NA,TRBJ2-1,ASRSPTPGFNEQF
TRBV5-5,NA,TRBJ2-7,ASSLLWGQPLYEQY
TRBV5-8,NA,TRBJ2-7,ASSWEAVAY
TRBV19,NA,TRBJ1-2,ASSPRTGHYGYT
TRBV9,few,TRBJ1-1,ASSGVPGQGDTEAF
TRBV19,NA,TRBJ2-2,ASTHAGLAGGPYTGELF
TRBV28,NA,TRBJ1-2,ASSLNPRLPYGYT
TRBV5-1,NA,TRBJ2-2,ASSRSDNTGELF
TRBV6-5,NA,TRBJ2-7,ASRQRTESSYEQY
TRBV18,NA,TRBJ2-1,ASSREAGNEQF
TRBV4-3,NA,TRBJ1-4,ASSQQGGRWEKLF
TRBV30,NA,TRBJ1-1,AWTPRTSLNTEAF
TRBV5-6,NA,TRBJ2-5,ASSSGLAGQETQY
TRBV2,NA,TRBJ1-1,ASKLEVRGKAF
TRBV7-9,NA,TRBJ1-2,ASSSDTGGYGYT
TRBV5-6,NA,TRBJ2-3,ASSLGRTHTDTQY
TRBV28,NA,TRBJ2-7,ASLSQGQGFHEQY
TRBV29-1,NA,TRBJ2-7,SGTPVGGGLGEQY
TRBV13,NA,TRBJ1-2,ASSPPRGRFGYGYT
TRBV9,NA,TRBJ2-7,ASSVDSQTSYEQY
TRBV7-9,NA,TRBJ1-2,ASSQGRNYGYT
TRBV6-4,NA,TRBJ2-1,ASSARGGMNNEQF
TRBV18,NA,TRBJ1-1,ASSPLSPGMNTEAF
TRBV27,NA,TRBJ1-1,ASSFRVNTEAF
TRBV4-3,NA,TRBJ2-5,ARRKGETQY
TRBV28,NA,TRBJ1-2,ASSPHPLGGYT
TRBV10-1,NA,TRBJ2-2,ASRAGRNTGELF
TRBV6-1,NA,TRBJ2-3,ASSSQTSDTDTQY
TRBV5-1,NA,TRBJ2-7,ASSLVTGAYEQY